A selection of T cell receptor beta chains follows, all from one sample in a study of beta chain features in type 1 diabetes. Assay used: immunoSEQ multiplex PCR; TCRdb lists only in-frame clones, some missing. The repertoire includes 150,000 to 180,000 clones, about a tenth of them detected once, and under 0.55% sits in the top ten. The material sequenced was central memory CD4+ T cells from blood. Source of these receptors: a young man with type 1 diabetes. CDR3s include the opening cysteine and the closing phenylalanine or tryptophan. Fields, in order: V gene, J gene, clone size, CDR3 length, D gene, CDR3 DNA, CDR3 protein. A D gene is named only where the DNA matches it firmly. Only part of the rows carry a size: once, few, many, or a class if the clone is expanded.

TRBV5-6	TRBJ1-4	.	12	.	TGTGCCAGCAGCTGGGGGGACGGAAAACTGTTTTTT	CASSWGDGKLFF
TRBV28	TRBJ2-7	few	12	.	TGTGCCAGCAGTTTGTTCAACTACGAGCAGTACTTC	CASSLFNYEQYF
TRBV7-3	TRBJ2-5	few	15	.	TGTGCCAGCAGCCCCCAGGGGGGCTGGGGGGAGACCCAGTACTTC	CASSPQGGWGETQYF
TRBV6-6	TRBJ2-7	few	15	TRBD1	TGTGCCAGCAGTTACTCAGCAAATGGACAGGGAGAGCAGTACTTC	CASSYSANGQGEQYF
TRBV28	TRBJ2-1	.	15	TRBD2	TGTGCCAGCAGTCAGACGACTAGCGGGAACTATGAGCAGTTCTTC	CASSQTTSGNYEQFF
TRBV30	TRBJ2-7	few	16	.	TGTGCCTGGAGTTTTTCGGGAACTCCCGTTTACTACGAGCAGTACTTC	CAWSFSGTPVYYEQYF
TRBV28	TRBJ1-1	.	14	.	TGTGCCAGCAGCCCAATGATTGGGCAGACTGAAGCTTTCTTT	CASSPMIGQTEAFF
TRBV29-1	TRBJ1-4	.	13	TRBD1	TGCAGCGGTCGGGACAGTTCGAATGAAAAACTGTTTTTT	CSGRDSSNEKLFF
TRBV6-5	TRBJ2-3	.	15	TRBD1	TGTGCCAGCAGATTAGGACAGGGGAGCACAGATACGCAGTATTTT	CASRLGQGSTDTQYF
TRBV5-1	TRBJ2-6	.	18	TRBD1	TGCGCCAGCAGCCCTGAGGGACAGGGTAGCTCTGGGGCCAACGTCCTGACTTTC	CASSPEGQGSSGANVLTF
TRBV2	TRBJ2-3	.	14	TRBD2	TGTGCCAGCAGTGATGGACTAGCGGGTGATACGCAGTATTTT	CASSDGLAGDTQYF
TRBV5-1	TRBJ1-2	.	13	.	TGCGCCAGCAGCCCCAACAGGGAGTATGGCTACACCTTC	CASSPNREYGYTF
TRBV29-1	TRBJ2-1	few	16	TRBD2	TGCAGCGCCAAAGGGACTAGCGGGGCCCTCTACAATGAGCAGTTCTTC	CSAKGTSGALYNEQFF
TRBV2	TRBJ2-2	few	13	.	TGTGCCAGCAGTAGAGGGGGAACCGGGGAGCTGTTTTTT	CASSRGGTGELFF
TRBV28	TRBJ2-2	.	16	TRBD1	TGTGCCAGCACAAACAGGGGCCCCCCGGCCACCGGGGAGCTGTTTTTT	CASTNRGPPATGELFF
TRBV7-9	TRBJ1-2	.	12	.	TGTGCCAGCAGTCCCGCTAACTATGGCTACACCTTC	CASSPANYGYTF
TRBV18	TRBJ2-7	many	12	TRBD1	TGTGCCAGCTCACCTTCCAGGGGGATCCGGTACTTC	CASSPSRGIRYF
TRBV2	TRBJ2-1	.	14	TRBD2	TGTGCCAGCCGGCAGATAGCGGGATTCGATGAGCAGTTCTTC	CASRQIAGFDEQFF
TRBV5-4	TRBJ2-3	.	17	.	TGTGCCAGCAGCCCGACCCGAGGGTTAGACAGCACAGATACGCAGTATTTT	CASSPTRGLDSTDTQYF
TRBV5-4	TRBJ2-2	.	15	.	TGTGCCAGCAGCTTCTATAGCGGGAACACCGGGGAGCTGTTTTTT	CASSFYSGNTGELFF
TRBV7-3	TRBJ1-1	few	14	.	TGTGCCAGCAGGGTACAGGGAGGGGACACTGAAGCTTTCTTT	CASRVQGGDTEAFF
TRBV10-3	TRBJ2-1	.	13	.	TGTGCCATCAGTACCGCGACTAGCAATGAGCAGTTCTTC	CAISTATSNEQFF
TRBV29-1	TRBJ2-6	.	13	.	TGCAGCGTGGCAGACTCTGGGGCCAACGTCCTGACTTTC	CSVADSGANVLTF
TRBV15	TRBJ2-1	many	12	TRBD1	TGTGCCACCAGGTGGACGACAGGGGATGCGTTCTTC	CATRWTTGDAFF
TRBV7-2	TRBJ2-1	.	17	.	TGTGCCAGCAGTCCACCCGCGGGACGACCCTCCTACAATGAGCAGTTCTTC	CASSPPAGRPSYNEQFF
TRBV7-9	TRBJ1-2	.	12	TRBD1	TGTGCCAGCAGCCGGGACAGCTTCGGCTACACCTTC	CASSRDSFGYTF
TRBV7-3	TRBJ1-1	few	14	.	TGTGCCAGCAGCTTAGGAGGGGAGAACACTGAAGCTTTCTTT	CASSLGGENTEAFF
TRBV28	TRBJ2-5	few	13	.	TGTGCCAGCAGCTTCGGGGTAAGAGAGACCCAGTACTTC	CASSFGVRETQYF
TRBV6-5	TRBJ2-5	few	12	TRBD2	TGTGCCAGCGGGGGACTACAAGAGACCCAGTACTTC	CASGGLQETQYF
TRBV5-1	TRBJ2-1	.	13	.	TGCGCCAGCAGCCGCTCGGGACTGAACGAGGGATTCTTC	CASSRSGLNEGFF
TRBV7-2	TRBJ1-2	few	14	TRBD1	TGTGCCAGCAGCGCTACTGGACAGGGGGCTGGCTACACCTTC	CASSATGQGAGYTF
TRBV9	TRBJ2-2	.	15	.	TGTGCCAGCAGCCGCCGGAGGGAGTTTGCCGGGGAGCTGTTTTTT	CASSRRREFAGELFF